The next 20 T cell receptor beta chains were all read from a single sample in a study of blood T cell repertoires in COVID-19. Libraries were prepared by immunoSEQ multiplex PCR; TCRdb keeps only in-frame clonotypes and omits some of them. Here the sample spans over 75,000 clones, around nine tenths being singletons. The sample consisted of peripheral blood. These receptors all come from a woman of 80 years or more with acute or convalescent COVID-19.

The chain uses TRBV29-1 and TRBJ2-1; TRBD2 matches 14 bases. With V trimmed by 6 bases and J by 5 bases, 9 bases remained unmatched. This CDR3 is 16 amino acids long. CDR1 is SQVTM and CDR2 is ANQGSEA in the germline V gene. CDR3: CSVTGTSGRLNNEQFF. The CDR3 DNA follows: TGCAGCGTCACCGGGACTAGCGGGAGACTCAACAATGAGCAGTTCTTC.

This chain connects TRBV5-4 to TRBJ1-2; TRBD1 aligns across 8 bases. The V and J ends lost 1 base and 7 bases, in that order; junction bases with no gene match: 6. The CDR3 length is 14 residues. Germline V gene sequence: CDR1 SGHNT, CDR2 YYREEE (reference sequence). CDR3 DNA sequence: TGTGCCAGCAGCTTGAGGACAGGGCGAGCTGGCTACACCTTC. Protein: CASSLRTGRAGYTF.

The chain is built from TRBV29-1 and TRBJ1-4; D gene unclear. The germline gives CDR1 SQVTM, CDR2 ANQGSEA. CDR3 length equals 14 residues. V was shortened by 6 bases and J by 7 bases, with 18 bases between the two germline ends. CDR3 protein: CSVSAHGGSEKLFF. CDR3 sequence (DNA): TGCAGCGTATCTGCACACGGAGGTAGTGAAAAACTGTTTTTT.

This chain joins TRBV28 and TRBJ2-1; 13 bases line up with TRBD2. Looked up from germline, CDR1 is MDHEN and CDR2 is SYDVKM. The CDR3 sequence is 18 residues long. Germline trimming cut 6 bases from V and 8 bases from J; bases unmatched to any gene: 16. The CDR3 here is CASSLPFGLAGVYHEQFF. The CDR3 coding sequence is TGTGCCAGCAGCCTTCCCTTTGGACTAGCGGGAGTTTACCATGAGCAGTTCTTC.

The chain links TRBV9 to TRBJ2-1; 8 bases are shared with TRBD2. The CDR3 covers 17 residues. CDR1 is SGDLS, CDR2 YYNGEE, per germline. J gave up 0 bases and V 1 base, and 6 bases lay outside the gene matches. The CDR3 region is CASSVLSAGASYNEQFF. DNA for the CDR3: TGTGCCAGCAGCGTACTCTCAGCGGGAGCCTCCTACAATGAGCAGTTCTTC. The variable domain in full, with the rest retrieved from reference TRBV9 and TRBJ2-1, is DSGVTQTPKHLITATGQRVTLRCSPRSGDLSVYWYQQSLDQGLQFLIQYYNGEERAKGNILERFSAQQFPDLHSELNLSSLELGDSALYFCASSVLSAGASYNEQFFGPGTRLTVL.

The chain recombines TRBV4-3 with TRBJ1-1; 7 bases agree with TRBD1. The CDR3 loop spans 15 amino acids. The trim removed 3 bases at V and 2 bases at J, leaving 6 bases unmatched. The germline gives CDR1 LGHNA, CDR2 YSLEER. Here the CDR3 reads CASSQSGQLNTEAFF. In DNA, the CDR3 is TGCGCCAGCAGCCAGTCGGGACAGTTAAACACTGAAGCTTTCTTT.

The rearrangement uses TRBV9 and TRBJ2-5; TRBD1 matches 11 bases. Trimming at V came to 3 bases and at J to 3 bases, leaving 13 bases not matched to a gene. Germline values: CDR1 SGDLS, CDR2 YYNGEE. The length of the CDR3 is 18 residues. Here the CDR3 reads CASSADSGTGGLEETQYF. The CDR3 DNA sequence: TGTGCCAGCAGCGCGGACTCCGGGACAGGGGGTTTGGAAGAGACCCAGTACTTC.

The chain is built from TRBV27 and TRBJ1-2; 7 bases line up with TRBD1. The germline V gene encodes CDR1 MNHEY and CDR2 SMNVEV (reference sequence). With V trimmed by 3 bases and J by 1 base, 11 bases remained unmatched. The CDR3 sequence is 17 residues long. The CDR3 region is CASSFISGGNYNYGYTF. The CDR3 nucleotides are TGTGCCAGCAGTTTTATCTCAGGGGGGAATTATAACTATGGCTACACCTTC.

The chain recombines TRBV12-3 or TRBV12-4 with TRBJ1-1, with 7 bases that match TRBD1. V shed 5 bases and J 8 bases; nucleotides not matched to a gene: 5. There are 12 residues in the CDR3. The CDR3 DNA reads TGTGCCAGCAGTCCGTGGGACAGAGAAGCTTTCTTT. Its translation is CASSPWDREAFF.

The chain joins TRBV7-9 to TRBJ1-3; 9 bases are a match to TRBD1. V shed 8 bases, J shed 8 bases, and the junction held 13 bases outside the gene matches. The CDR3 contains 15 residues. In germline, CDR1 is SEHNR, CDR2 FQNEAQ (reference sequence). The CDR3 DNA reads TGTGCCAGCGGGCTTACAGGGGGCAACTTTGACACCATATATTTT. The encoded protein is CASGLTGGNFDTIYF.

The chain employs TRBV2 and TRBJ2-1; 7 nucleotides line up with TRBD2. Germline V CDR1 and CDR2: SNHLY, FYNNEI. This CDR3 is built from 15 residues. The trim removed 6 bases at V and 0 bases at J, leaving 5 bases unmatched. CDR3 bases: TGTGCCAGCAGCGGGAGCGGGAACTCCTACAATGAGCAGTTCTTC. It is translated as CASSGSGNSYNEQFF.

This clone was counted once. The gene calls are TRBV5-8 and TRBJ2-1; D possibly corresponds to TRBD2 (5 bases). The CDR3 loop spans 15 amino acids. The ends were cut back, 2 bases at V and 1 base at J, with 10 bases in the middle. Germline V CDR1 and CDR2: SGHTS, YDEGEE. CDR3 protein: CASSLYGSSYNEQFF. The CDR3 DNA reads TGTGCCAGCAGCTTATATGGGAGTTCCTACAATGAGCAGTTCTTC.

V is TRBV4-1 and J is TRBJ1-1; 7 bases align to TRBD1. The germline V gene has CDR1 MGHRA and CDR2 YSYEKL. The J segment lost 0 bases and the V segment lost 2 bases, leaving 3 bases of the junction unmatched. This CDR3 has 15 residues. The CDR3 spells CASSQRGQLNTEAFF. The CDR3, as DNA: TGCGCCAGCAGCCAACGGGGACAGTTGAACACTGAAGCTTTCTTT.

The chain recombines TRBV27 with TRBJ2-1, with D possibly being TRBD1 (6 bases). The CDR3 has 14 amino acids. Germline V gene lookup returns CDR1 MNHEY and CDR2 SMNVEV (reference sequence). Trimming stripped 8 bases from V and 6 bases from J, with 17 bases between. CDR3 region: CASRLNQGSNEQFF. CDR3 coding DNA: TGTGCCAGCCGACTTAACCAGGGGTCCAATGAGCAGTTCTTC.

The chain joins TRBV3-1 (or the pseudogene TRBV3-2) to TRBJ2-7, with 8 bases lining up with TRBD1. J lost 3 bases, V lost 0 bases, and 4 bases had no gene match. The CDR3 is 15 residues long. Germline V lookup: CDR1 LGHDT, CDR2 YNNKEL (reference sequence). This CDR3 is CASSQDEDRGYEQYF. The CDR3, as DNA: TGTGCCAGCAGCCAAGACGAAGACAGGGGCTACGAGCAGTACTTC.

The rearrangement links TRBV4-2 to TRBJ1-5; D possibly corresponds to TRBD1 (5 bases). CDR3 length: 17 residues. V shed 0 bases and J shed 2 bases, with 14 bases lying between them. The germline V gene encodes CDR1 LGHNA and CDR2 YNFKEQ. DNA for the CDR3: TGTGCCAGCAGCCAAGATCGCAGGGCGGATGGCAATCAGCCCCAGCATTTT. Amino acid sequence: CASSQDRRADGNQPQHF.

The V and J genes are TRBV4-1 and TRBJ2-1, with no clear D. V was trimmed by 0 bases and J by 2 bases, leaving 8 bases between them. Germline CDR1 and CDR2: MGHRA and YSYEKL. CDR3 length: 15 amino acids. The CDR3 DNA is TGCGCCAGCAGCCAAGAGGCGGTAACCTACAATGAGCAGTTCTTC. Amino acid sequence: CASSQEAVTYNEQFF.

The rearrangement uses TRBV12-3 or TRBV12-4 and TRBJ1-2, with D possibly matching TRBD1 (5 bases). Trimming took off 3 bases at V and 8 bases at J, with 13 bases between the two ends. The CDR3 covers 13 residues. DNA of the CDR3: TGTGCCAGCAGTTTGGGGCTGGGGTGGGGCTACACCTTC. Translated: CASSLGLGWGYTF.

The chain carries TRBV21-1 and TRBJ2-7; the table gives TRBD2 as D, unverified against the DNA. TRBV21-1 is a recognized pseudogene. The length of the CDR3 is 12 residues. As DNA, the CDR3 is TGTGCCAGCAGCAAAGGAGGGCGCGAGCAGTACTTC. Residues: CASSKGGREQYF.

There are a few counts of this clone. The gene calls are TRBV4-3 and TRBJ1-1; D is undetermined. This CDR3 contains 13 residues. V was shortened by 0 bases and J by 5 bases, with 7 bases between the two germline ends. The germline V gene encodes CDR1 LGHNA and CDR2 YSLEER. The CDR3: CASSQEAQTEAFF. The DNA for the CDR3 is TGCGCCAGCAGCCAAGAAGCACAGACTGAAGCTTTCTTT.